The rows below give T cell receptor beta chains drawn from one sample of a study of CD8+CD57+ T cells in acquired aplastic anemia. MiXCR, applied by TCRdb to the reads, yields one record per CDR3 protein. The sample lists approximately 270,000 distinct CDR3 sequences; approximately 55% were seen once. Material for sequencing was sorted CD4+, CD8+, or CD8+CD57+ T cells (not recorded which) from PBMCs. The receptors here all came from a human donor with severe aplastic anemia or a healthy control (not recorded which). CDR3s include the opening cysteine and the closing phenylalanine or tryptophan. Each record gives: J gene, V gene, CDR3 length, clone size, D gene, CDR3 protein, CDR3 DNA. The D gene is left open where the match is weak. Size tells how often a clone was seen (once, few, many) or the class of an expanded clone, and some rows leave it out.

j_call: TRBJ2-7; v_call: TRBV25-1; cdr3_length: 11; clone_size: once; d_call: -; cdr3_aa: CASSSGFEQYF; cdr3_nt: TGTGCCAGCAGTTCGGGGTTCGAGCAGTACTTC
j_call: TRBJ1-2; v_call: TRBV30; cdr3_length: 12; clone_size: -; d_call: -; cdr3_aa: CAWTRDMAGYTF; cdr3_nt: TGTGCCTGGACCCGGGACATGGCTGGCTACACCTTC
j_call: TRBJ2-1; v_call: TRBV20-1; cdr3_length: 12; clone_size: once; d_call: TRBD1; cdr3_aa: CSALGTANEQFF; cdr3_nt: TGCAGTGCTCTTGGGACAGCTAATGAGCAGTTCTTC
j_call: TRBJ2-3; v_call: TRBV9; cdr3_length: 10; clone_size: -; d_call: -; cdr3_aa: CASTVITQYF; cdr3_nt: TGTGCCAGCACGGTAATTACGCAGTATTTT
j_call: TRBJ2-3; v_call: TRBV9; cdr3_length: 16; clone_size: many; d_call: TRBD2; cdr3_aa: CASSSGGSGLTDTQYF; cdr3_nt: TGTGCCAGCAGCTCCGGGGGTAGCGGGCTAACGGATACGCAGTATTTT
j_call: TRBJ1-2; v_call: TRBV13; cdr3_length: 18; clone_size: many; d_call: TRBD1; cdr3_aa: CASSLGPRDRGSDYGYTF; cdr3_nt: TGTGCCAGCAGCTTAGGCCCTCGGGACAGGGGTTCGGACTATGGCTACACCTTC
j_call: TRBJ2-7; v_call: TRBV15; cdr3_length: 15; clone_size: many; d_call: TRBD1; cdr3_aa: CATSSTGASVGEQYF; cdr3_nt: TGTGCCACCAGCAGCACAGGGGCGTCCGTAGGCGAGCAGTACTTC
j_call: TRBJ2-1; v_call: TRBV7-3; cdr3_length: 15; clone_size: -; d_call: TRBD2; cdr3_aa: CASSSTSGFYNEQFF; cdr3_nt: TGTGCCAGCAGCTCGACTAGCGGATTCTACAATGAGCAGTTCTTC
j_call: TRBJ2-2; v_call: TRBV7-6; cdr3_length: 13; clone_size: -; d_call: -; cdr3_aa: CASSFETPAELFF; cdr3_nt: TGTGCCAGCAGCTTTGAGACCCCGGCGGAGCTGTTTTTT
j_call: TRBJ1-4; v_call: TRBV10-3; cdr3_length: 15; clone_size: many; d_call: TRBD1; cdr3_aa: CAISESRQGKEKLFF; cdr3_nt: TGTGCCATCAGTGAATCAAGACAGGGCAAGGAAAAACTGTTTTTT
j_call: TRBJ2-7; v_call: TRBV7-6; cdr3_length: 16; clone_size: -; d_call: TRBD2; cdr3_aa: CASSLAGGGPSYEQYF; cdr3_nt: TGTGCCAGCAGCTTAGCAGGCGGGGGGCCTTCCTACGAGCAGTACTTC
j_call: TRBJ2-1; v_call: TRBV7-2; cdr3_length: 13; clone_size: few; d_call: -; cdr3_aa: CASSLGQMDEQFF; cdr3_nt: TGTGCCAGCAGCTTGGGCCAAATGGATGAGCAGTTCTTC
j_call: TRBJ2-7; v_call: TRBV5-1; cdr3_length: 17; clone_size: -; d_call: TRBD1; cdr3_aa: CASSIRSQDRGPHEQYF; cdr3_nt: TGCGCCAGCAGCATACGATCGCAGGACAGGGGGCCCCACGAGCAGTACTTC
j_call: TRBJ2-2; v_call: TRBV2; cdr3_length: 15; clone_size: few; d_call: -; cdr3_aa: CASSESRPDTGELFF; cdr3_nt: TGTGCCAGCAGTGAATCGCGACCCGACACCGGGGAGCTGTTTTTT
j_call: TRBJ1-2; v_call: TRBV24-1; cdr3_length: 18; clone_size: few; d_call: TRBD1; cdr3_aa: CASSRGEQGIFLNYGYTF; cdr3_nt: TGTGCCAGCTCACGCGGGGAACAGGGGATATTTCTTAACTATGGCTACACCTTC
j_call: TRBJ1-1; v_call: TRBV19; cdr3_length: 16; clone_size: -; d_call: -; cdr3_aa: CASLTSEGGGDTEAFF; cdr3_nt: TGTGCCAGCCTGACTTCCGAGGGGGGTGGCGACACTGAAGCTTTCTTT
j_call: TRBJ1-1; v_call: TRBV20-1; cdr3_length: 11; clone_size: many; d_call: -; cdr3_aa: CSATRGTEAFF; cdr3_nt: TGCAGTGCTACCCGAGGCACTGAAGCTTTCTTT
j_call: TRBJ1-2; v_call: TRBV24-1; cdr3_length: 14; clone_size: few; d_call: TRBD1; cdr3_aa: CATSDPGQDYGYTF; cdr3_nt: TGTGCCACCAGTGATCCGGGACAGGACTATGGCTACACCTTC
j_call: TRBJ2-7; v_call: TRBV11-1; cdr3_length: 15; clone_size: -; d_call: -; cdr3_aa: CASSLGVGTYYEQYF; cdr3_nt: TGTGCCAGCAGCTTAGGAGTAGGAACCTATTACGAGCAGTACTTC
j_call: TRBJ2-7; v_call: TRBV2; cdr3_length: 17; clone_size: -; d_call: TRBD1; cdr3_aa: CASSEAFSTGVIYEQYF; cdr3_nt: TGTGCCAGCAGTGAAGCATTTTCCACAGGGGTAATCTACGAGCAGTACTTC
j_call: TRBJ2-3; v_call: TRBV9; cdr3_length: 16; clone_size: -; d_call: TRBD2; cdr3_aa: CASSVVGLAGLDEQYF; cdr3_nt: TGTGCCAGCAGCGTAGTAGGACTAGCGGGGCTTGATGAGCAGTATTTT
j_call: TRBJ2-7; v_call: TRBV24-1; cdr3_length: 12; clone_size: many; d_call: TRBD2; cdr3_aa: CATSRGAYEQYF; cdr3_nt: TGTGCCACCAGCCGGGGGGCCTACGAGCAGTACTTC
j_call: TRBJ2-2; v_call: TRBV29-1; cdr3_length: 15; clone_size: -; d_call: TRBD2; cdr3_aa: CSVLSTSGKTGELFF; cdr3_nt: TGCAGCGTTTTATCGACTAGCGGGAAGACCGGGGAGCTGTTTTTT
j_call: TRBJ1-5; v_call: TRBV20-1; cdr3_length: 14; clone_size: -; d_call: -; cdr3_aa: CSARVLAFNQPQHF; cdr3_nt: TGCAGTGCTAGAGTTCTTGCCTTCAATCAGCCCCAGCATTTT
j_call: TRBJ1-2; v_call: TRBV5-1; cdr3_length: 17; clone_size: -; d_call: TRBD1; cdr3_aa: CASSSVGTGGEWNGYTF; cdr3_nt: TGCGCCAGCAGCTCGGTTGGGACAGGGGGCGAGTGGAATGGCTACACCTTC
j_call: TRBJ1-5; v_call: TRBV7-9; cdr3_length: 12; clone_size: many; d_call: -; cdr3_aa: CASSLHGSPQHF; cdr3_nt: TGTGCCAGCAGCTTACACGGATCGCCCCAGCATTTT
j_call: TRBJ2-1; v_call: TRBV11-3; cdr3_length: 15; clone_size: many; d_call: TRBD1; cdr3_aa: CASSLSQGVGDEQFF; cdr3_nt: TGTGCCAGCAGCCTATCCCAGGGGGTGGGGGATGAGCAGTTCTTC
j_call: TRBJ2-3; v_call: TRBV6-6; cdr3_length: 14; clone_size: -; d_call: TRBD2; cdr3_aa: CASSRGGGGDTQYF; cdr3_nt: TGTGCCAGCAGTAGGGGCGGGGGAGGGGATACGCAGTATTTT
j_call: TRBJ1-4; v_call: TRBV7-9; cdr3_length: 15; clone_size: -; d_call: -; cdr3_aa: CASSPPGGANGKLFF; cdr3_nt: TGTGCCAGCAGCCCTCCGGGGGGGGCGAACGGAAAACTGTTTTTT
j_call: TRBJ1-1; v_call: TRBV9; cdr3_length: 15; clone_size: -; d_call: TRBD1; cdr3_aa: CASSAHRGLGTEAFF; cdr3_nt: TGTGCCAGCAGCGCCCACAGGGGGCTCGGCACTGAAGCTTTCTTT
j_call: TRBJ2-7; v_call: TRBV30; cdr3_length: 13; clone_size: many; d_call: -; cdr3_aa: CAWKARWGDEQYF; cdr3_nt: TGTGCCTGGAAGGCTAGATGGGGTGACGAGCAGTACTTC
j_call: TRBJ1-1; v_call: TRBV28; cdr3_length: 14; clone_size: many; d_call: -; cdr3_aa: CASSLLGASPEAFF; cdr3_nt: TGTGCCAGCAGTTTACTAGGGGCAAGCCCTGAAGCTTTCTTT
j_call: TRBJ2-3; v_call: TRBV7-2; cdr3_length: 15; clone_size: -; d_call: TRBD2; cdr3_aa: CASSPAGGNTDTQYF; cdr3_nt: TGTGCCAGCAGCCCCGCGGGAGGGAACACAGATACGCAGTATTTT
j_call: TRBJ1-2; v_call: TRBV2; cdr3_length: 15; clone_size: -; d_call: TRBD1; cdr3_aa: CASNPTGRANYGYTF; cdr3_nt: TGTGCCAGCAATCCGACAGGGCGAGCCAACTATGGCTACACCTTC
j_call: TRBJ1-1; v_call: TRBV2; cdr3_length: 14; clone_size: -; d_call: -; cdr3_aa: CASRDTGIAIEAFF; cdr3_nt: TGTGCCAGCAGAGATACAGGGATAGCTATTGAAGCTTTCTTT
j_call: TRBJ2-1; v_call: TRBV10-3; cdr3_length: 15; clone_size: -; d_call: -; cdr3_aa: CAISDWSGTYNEQFF; cdr3_nt: TGTGCCATCAGTGACTGGTCGGGCACCTACAATGAGCAGTTCTTC
j_call: TRBJ1-6; v_call: TRBV5-1; cdr3_length: 17; clone_size: -; d_call: TRBD1; cdr3_aa: CASSGGTGGTYNSLLRF; cdr3_nt: TGCGCCAGCAGCGGAGGGACAGGGGGCACCTACAATTCACTCCTCCGCTTT
j_call: TRBJ2-1; v_call: TRBV6-1; cdr3_length: 13; clone_size: many; d_call: -; cdr3_aa: CASSEEAGYEQFF; cdr3_nt: TGTGCCAGCAGTGAAGAGGCTGGGTATGAGCAGTTCTTC
j_call: TRBJ1-2; v_call: TRBV5-1; cdr3_length: 12; clone_size: many; d_call: -; cdr3_aa: CASREDHYGYTF; cdr3_nt: TGCGCCAGCAGGGAGGACCACTATGGCTACACCTTC
j_call: TRBJ2-7; v_call: TRBV7-9; cdr3_length: 14; clone_size: few; d_call: -; cdr3_aa: CASSLAAGNYEQYF; cdr3_nt: TGTGCCAGCAGCTTAGCGGCAGGAAACTACGAGCAGTACTTC
j_call: TRBJ2-7; v_call: TRBV7-9; cdr3_length: 14; clone_size: -; d_call: -; cdr3_aa: CASSHDMSSYEQYF; cdr3_nt: TGTGCCAGCAGCCATGACATGAGCTCCTACGAGCAGTACTTC
j_call: TRBJ2-7; v_call: TRBV19; cdr3_length: 15; clone_size: -; d_call: TRBD1; cdr3_aa: CASSTTRYRGLEQYF; cdr3_nt: TGTGCCAGTAGTACGACCCGGTACAGGGGGCTCGAGCAGTACTTC
j_call: TRBJ1-5; v_call: TRBV10-3; cdr3_length: 14; clone_size: -; d_call: TRBD1; cdr3_aa: CASSFTGDNQPQHF; cdr3_nt: TGTGCCAGCAGTTTTACAGGGGACAATCAGCCCCAGCATTTT
j_call: TRBJ2-7; v_call: TRBV18; cdr3_length: 15; clone_size: many; d_call: -; cdr3_aa: CASSPPYTGTYEQYF; cdr3_nt: TGTGCCAGCTCACCCCCATACACGGGAACCTACGAGCAGTACTTC
j_call: TRBJ2-3; v_call: TRBV7-4; cdr3_length: 16; clone_size: -; d_call: TRBD2; cdr3_aa: CASRRLGLAGEDTQYF; cdr3_nt: TGTGCCAGCAGGAGATTAGGACTAGCGGGGGAGGATACGCAGTATTTT
j_call: TRBJ2-1; v_call: TRBV2; cdr3_length: 13; clone_size: -; d_call: -; cdr3_aa: CASSASSYNEQFF; cdr3_nt: TGTGCCAGCAGTGCCAGCTCCTACAATGAGCAGTTCTTC
j_call: TRBJ1-5; v_call: TRBV10-1; cdr3_length: 16; clone_size: once; d_call: -; cdr3_aa: CASSATDRSGNQPQHF; cdr3_nt: TGCGCCAGCAGTGCAACCGACAGGAGTGGCAATCAGCCCCAGCATTTT
j_call: TRBJ2-2; v_call: TRBV4-1; cdr3_length: 15; clone_size: many; d_call: -; cdr3_aa: CASSQDRPPPRELFF; cdr3_nt: TGCGCCAGCAGCCAAGATCGCCCTCCTCCCCGGGAGCTGTTTTTT
j_call: TRBJ1-2; v_call: TRBV25-1; cdr3_length: 15; clone_size: -; d_call: -; cdr3_aa: CASSADEGPNYGYTF; cdr3_nt: TGTGCCAGCAGTGCGGACGAGGGGCCTAACTATGGCTACACCTTC
j_call: TRBJ2-2; v_call: TRBV10-3; cdr3_length: 15; clone_size: -; d_call: -; cdr3_aa: CAISEWSANTGELFF; cdr3_nt: TGTGCCATCAGTGAGTGGTCAGCTAACACCGGGGAGCTGTTTTTT
j_call: TRBJ2-2; v_call: TRBV4-2; cdr3_length: 17; clone_size: many; d_call: -; cdr3_aa: CASSQALVNSNTGELFF; cdr3_nt: TGTGCCAGCAGCCAAGCGCTGGTAAACTCGAACACCGGGGAGCTGTTTTTT